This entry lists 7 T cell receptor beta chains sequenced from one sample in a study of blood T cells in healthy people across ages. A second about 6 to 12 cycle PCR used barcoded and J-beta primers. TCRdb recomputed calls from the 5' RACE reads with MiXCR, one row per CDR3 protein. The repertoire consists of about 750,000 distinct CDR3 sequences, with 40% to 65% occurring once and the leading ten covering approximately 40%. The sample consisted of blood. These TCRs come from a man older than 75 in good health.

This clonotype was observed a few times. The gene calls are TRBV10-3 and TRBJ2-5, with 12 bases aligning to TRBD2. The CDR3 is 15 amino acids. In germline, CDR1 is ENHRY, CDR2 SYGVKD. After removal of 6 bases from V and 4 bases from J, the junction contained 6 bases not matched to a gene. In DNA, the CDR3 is TGTGCCATCAGGAGCCAGGGACTAGCGGGAGAGACCCAGTACTTC. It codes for CAIRSQGLAGETQYF.

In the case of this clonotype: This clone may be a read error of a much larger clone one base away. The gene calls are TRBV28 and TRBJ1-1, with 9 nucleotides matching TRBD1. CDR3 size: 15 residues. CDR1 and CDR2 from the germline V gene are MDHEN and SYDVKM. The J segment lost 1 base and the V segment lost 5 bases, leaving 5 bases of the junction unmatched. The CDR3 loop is CASSPGDRENTEAFF. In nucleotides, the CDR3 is TGTGCCAGCAGTCCCGGGGACAGGGAGAACACTGAAGCTTTCTTT.

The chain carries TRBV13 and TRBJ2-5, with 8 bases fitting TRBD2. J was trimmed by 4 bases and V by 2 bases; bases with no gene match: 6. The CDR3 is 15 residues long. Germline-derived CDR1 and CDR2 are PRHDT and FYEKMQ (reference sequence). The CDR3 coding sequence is TGTGCCAGCAGCTTATTTGCGCTAGCGGGAGAGACCCAGTACTTC. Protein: CASSLFALAGETQYF.

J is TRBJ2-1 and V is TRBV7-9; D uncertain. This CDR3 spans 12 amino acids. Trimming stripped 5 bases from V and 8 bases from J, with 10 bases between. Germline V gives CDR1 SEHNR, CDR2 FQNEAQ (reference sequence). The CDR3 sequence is CASSPPIHEQFF. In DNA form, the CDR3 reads TGTGCCAGCAGCCCTCCGATCCATGAGCAGTTCTTC.

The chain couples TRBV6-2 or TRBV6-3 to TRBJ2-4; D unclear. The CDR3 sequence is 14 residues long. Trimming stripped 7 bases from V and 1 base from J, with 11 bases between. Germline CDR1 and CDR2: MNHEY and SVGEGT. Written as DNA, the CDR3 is TGTGCCAGCACTGCTGGGATGGCCAAAAACATTCAGTACTTC. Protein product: CASTAGMAKNIQYF.

CDR3 region: CASTLAGSKGETQYF. In DNA, the CDR3 is TGTGCCAGCACCTTAGCGGGCAGCAAGGGGGAGACCCAGTACTTC. The V gene is TRBV5-4, the J gene TRBJ2-7; TRBD2 aligns across 7 bases. The J call may be in error: the DNA end matches TRBJ2-5 better. CDR3 size: 15 residues. CDR1 and CDR2 (germline): SGHNT, YYREEE (reference sequence).

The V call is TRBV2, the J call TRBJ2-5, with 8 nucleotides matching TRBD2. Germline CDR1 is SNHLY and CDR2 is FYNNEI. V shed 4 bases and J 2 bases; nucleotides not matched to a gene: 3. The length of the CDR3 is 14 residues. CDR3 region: CASSASSGQETQYF. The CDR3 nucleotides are TGTGCCAGCAGTGCCTCTAGCGGGCAAGAGACCCAGTACTTC.